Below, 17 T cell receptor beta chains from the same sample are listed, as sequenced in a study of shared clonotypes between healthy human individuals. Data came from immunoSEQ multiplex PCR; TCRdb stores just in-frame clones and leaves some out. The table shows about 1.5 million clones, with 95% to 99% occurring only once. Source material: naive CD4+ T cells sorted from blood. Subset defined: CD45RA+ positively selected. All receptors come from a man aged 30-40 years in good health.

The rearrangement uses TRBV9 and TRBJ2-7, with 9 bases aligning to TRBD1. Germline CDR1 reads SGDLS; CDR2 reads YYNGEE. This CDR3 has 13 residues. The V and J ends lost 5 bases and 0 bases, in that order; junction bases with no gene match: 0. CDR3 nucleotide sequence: TGTGCCAGCAGGGACAGGGGCTCCTACGAGCAGTACTTC. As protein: CASRDRGSYEQYF.

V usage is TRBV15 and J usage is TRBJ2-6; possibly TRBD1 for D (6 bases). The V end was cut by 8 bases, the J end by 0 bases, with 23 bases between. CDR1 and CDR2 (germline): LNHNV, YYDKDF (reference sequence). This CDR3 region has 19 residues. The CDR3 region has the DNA TGTGCCACCTCATCAGCCTCACAGGGAACGATCTCTGGGGCCAACGTCCTGACTTTC. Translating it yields CATSSASQGTISGANVLTF.

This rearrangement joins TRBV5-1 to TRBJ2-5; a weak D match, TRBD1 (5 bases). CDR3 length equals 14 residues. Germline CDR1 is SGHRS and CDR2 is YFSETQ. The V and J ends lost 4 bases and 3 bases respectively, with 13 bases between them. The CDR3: CASSRGVGEETQYF. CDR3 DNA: TGCGCCAGCAGCCGAGGTGTAGGGGAAGAGACCCAGTACTTC.

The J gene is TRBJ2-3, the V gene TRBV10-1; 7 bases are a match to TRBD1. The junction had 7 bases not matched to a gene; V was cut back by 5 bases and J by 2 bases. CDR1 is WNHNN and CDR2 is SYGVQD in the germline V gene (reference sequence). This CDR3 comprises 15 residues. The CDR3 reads CASSTTGQPTDTQYF. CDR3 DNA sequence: TGCGCCAGCAGTACCACGGGACAGCCCACAGATACGCAGTATTTT.

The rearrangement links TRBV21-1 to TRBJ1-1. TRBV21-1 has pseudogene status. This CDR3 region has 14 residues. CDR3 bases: TGTGCCAGCTCACAACCGGGGGGCCGAGGTGAAGCTTTCTTT. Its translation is CASSQPGGRGEAFF.

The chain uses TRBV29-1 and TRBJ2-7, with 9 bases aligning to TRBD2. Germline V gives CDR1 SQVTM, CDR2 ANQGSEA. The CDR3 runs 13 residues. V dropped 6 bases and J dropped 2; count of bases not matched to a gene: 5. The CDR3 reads CSVVAGDPYEQYF. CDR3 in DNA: TGCAGCGTCGTAGCGGGAGACCCCTACGAGCAGTACTTC.

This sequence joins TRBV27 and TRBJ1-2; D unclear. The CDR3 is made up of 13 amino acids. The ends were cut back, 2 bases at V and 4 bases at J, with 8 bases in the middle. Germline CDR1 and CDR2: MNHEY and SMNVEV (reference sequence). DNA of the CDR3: TGTGCCAGCAGTTTAACCCCCCTCTATGGCTACACCTTC. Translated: CASSLTPLYGYTF.

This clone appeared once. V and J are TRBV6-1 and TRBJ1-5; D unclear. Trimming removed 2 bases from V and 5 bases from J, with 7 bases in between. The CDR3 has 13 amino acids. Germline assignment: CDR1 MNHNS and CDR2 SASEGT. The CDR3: CASSESGYQPQHF. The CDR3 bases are TGTGCCAGCAGTGAAAGCGGTTATCAGCCCCAGCATTTT.

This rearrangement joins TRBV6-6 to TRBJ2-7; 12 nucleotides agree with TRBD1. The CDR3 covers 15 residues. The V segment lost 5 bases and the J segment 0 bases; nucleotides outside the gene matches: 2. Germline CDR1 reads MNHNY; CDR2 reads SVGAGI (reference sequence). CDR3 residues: CASSRDRGHSYEQYF. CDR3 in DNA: TGTGCCAGCAGTAGGGACAGGGGGCACTCCTACGAGCAGTACTTC.

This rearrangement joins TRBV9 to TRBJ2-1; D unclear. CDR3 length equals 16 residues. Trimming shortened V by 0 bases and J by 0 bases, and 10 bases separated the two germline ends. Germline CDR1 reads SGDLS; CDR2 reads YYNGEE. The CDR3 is CASSVGKAPSYNEQFF. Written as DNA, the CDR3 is TGTGCCAGCAGCGTAGGAAAAGCTCCCTCCTACAATGAGCAGTTCTTC.

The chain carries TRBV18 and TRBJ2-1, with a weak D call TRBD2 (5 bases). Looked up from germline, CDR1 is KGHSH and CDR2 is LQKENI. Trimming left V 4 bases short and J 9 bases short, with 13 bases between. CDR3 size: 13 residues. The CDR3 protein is CASSQREEGEQFF. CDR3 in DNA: TGTGCCAGCTCACAACGAGAAGAGGGTGAGCAGTTCTTC.

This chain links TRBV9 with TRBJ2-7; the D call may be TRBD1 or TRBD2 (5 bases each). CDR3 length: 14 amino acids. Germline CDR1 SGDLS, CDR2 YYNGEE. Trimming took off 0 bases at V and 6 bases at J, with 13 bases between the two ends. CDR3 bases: TGTGCCAGCAGCGTAGGCCCCGGGACCCTCGAGCAGTACTTC. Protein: CASSVGPGTLEQYF.

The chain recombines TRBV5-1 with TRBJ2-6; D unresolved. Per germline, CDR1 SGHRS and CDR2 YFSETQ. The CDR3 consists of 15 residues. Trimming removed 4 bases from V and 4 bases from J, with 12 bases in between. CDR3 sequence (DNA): TGCGCCAGCAGCCCTGACCCCCGGGGGGCCAACGTCCTGACTTTC. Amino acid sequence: CASSPDPRGANVLTF. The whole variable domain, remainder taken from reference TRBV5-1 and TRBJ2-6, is KAGVTQTPRYLIKTRGQQVTLSCSPISGHRSVSWYQQTPGQGLQFLFEYFSETQRNKGNFPGRFSGRQFSNSRSEMNVSTLELGDSALYLCASSPDPRGANVLTFGAGSRLTVL.

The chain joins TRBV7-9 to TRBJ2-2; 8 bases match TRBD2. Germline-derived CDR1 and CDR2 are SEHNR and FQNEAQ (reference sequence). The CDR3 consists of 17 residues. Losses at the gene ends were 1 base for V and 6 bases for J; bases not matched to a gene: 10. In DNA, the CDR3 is TGTGCCAGCAGCTTAGGACTAACTAGCGGACGACCCGGGGAGCTGTTTTTT. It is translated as CASSLGLTSGRPGELFF.

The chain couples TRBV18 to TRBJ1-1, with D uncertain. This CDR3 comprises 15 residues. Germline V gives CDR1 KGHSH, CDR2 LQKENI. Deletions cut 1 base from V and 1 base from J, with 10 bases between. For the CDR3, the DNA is TGTGCCAGCTCACCACTGCTAACAAAGAACACTGAAGCTTTCTTT. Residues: CASSPLLTKNTEAFF.

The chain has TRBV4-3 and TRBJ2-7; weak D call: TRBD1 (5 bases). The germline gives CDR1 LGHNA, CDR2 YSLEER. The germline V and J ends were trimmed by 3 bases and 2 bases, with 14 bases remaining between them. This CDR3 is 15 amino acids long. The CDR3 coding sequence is TGCGCCAGCAGCCAGTACGCAGGGCCCCCCTACGAGCAGTACTTC. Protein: CASSQYAGPPYEQYF.

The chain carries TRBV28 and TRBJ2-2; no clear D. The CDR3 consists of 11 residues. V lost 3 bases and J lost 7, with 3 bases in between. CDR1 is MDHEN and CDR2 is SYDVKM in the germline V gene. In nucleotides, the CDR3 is TGTGCCAGCAGTTTCATCGGGGAGCTGTTTTTT. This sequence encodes CASSFIGELFF.